This T cell receptor (beta chain) comes out of a study of cytomegalovirus exposure and HLA in healthy donors. The PCR made use of 60 Vbeta and 13 Jbeta primers. This table comes from immunoSEQ multiplex PCR, and its TCRdb copy is limited to in-frame clones, with some not included. The repertoire holds 140,000 or so clones, with roughly four fifths as singletons. Germline V gene lookup returns CDR1 SNHLY and CDR2 FYNNEI. The V end lost 8 bases, the J end lost 3 bases, and 14 bases lay between the germline ends. This CDR3 is 13 amino acids long. The rearrangement joins TRBV2 to TRBJ2-7; possible D gene TRBD2, 5 bases. The sample taken for sequencing was PBMCs. The source is a woman aged 55-69 years in good health and CMV-seropositive. CDR3 coding DNA: TGTGCCAGCTCGAGCGGCGGGTACTACGAGCAGTACTTC. This encodes CASSSGGYYEQYF.